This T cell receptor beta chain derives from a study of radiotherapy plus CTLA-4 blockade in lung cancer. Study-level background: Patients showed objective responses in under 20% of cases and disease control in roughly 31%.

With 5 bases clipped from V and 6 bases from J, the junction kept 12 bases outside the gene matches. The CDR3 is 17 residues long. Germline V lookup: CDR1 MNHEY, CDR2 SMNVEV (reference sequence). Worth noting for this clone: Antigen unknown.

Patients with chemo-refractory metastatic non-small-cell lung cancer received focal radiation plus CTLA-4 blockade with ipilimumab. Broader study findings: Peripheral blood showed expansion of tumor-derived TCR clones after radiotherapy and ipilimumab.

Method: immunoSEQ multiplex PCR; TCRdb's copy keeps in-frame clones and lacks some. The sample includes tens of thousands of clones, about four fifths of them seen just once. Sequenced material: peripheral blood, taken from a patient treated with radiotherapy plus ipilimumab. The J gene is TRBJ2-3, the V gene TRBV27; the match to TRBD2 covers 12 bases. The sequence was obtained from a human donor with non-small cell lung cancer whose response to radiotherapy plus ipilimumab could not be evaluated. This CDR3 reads CASSITRLAGEMDTQYF. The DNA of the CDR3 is TGTGCCAGCAGTATAACTAGACTAGCGGGAGAAATGGATACGCAGTATTTT.